This T cell receptor beta chain was identified during a study of T cells in Graves' hyperthyroidism and ophthalmopathy. Researchers took RNA transcripts and amplified the TCR beta CDR3 regions from them. The TCR CDR3 first-round RT-PCR relied on the HTBI primer set. MiXCR was run by TCRdb on the multiplex PCR reads, yielding one entry per CDR3 protein. The sample holds about 590,000 distinct CDR3 sequences, 11% to 15% seen once. Study findings and constraints: A 13 V-J model separated ophthalmopathy from stable hyperthyroidism.

This CDR3 has 17 residues. The germline gives CDR1 GTSNPN, CDR2 SVGIG (reference sequence). Deletions cut 0 bases from V and 8 bases from J, with 24 bases between. This clonotype was detected a few times. Its specificity is not known. This TCR came from a woman in her late teens or twenties with Graves' ophthalmopathy. The genes are TRBV30 and TRBJ2-3; TRBD2 might be the D (6 bases). The sequenced sample was blood. CDR3 protein: CAWSVPFLAGSSRTQYF. The CDR3 DNA sequence: TGTGCCTGGAGTGTTCCCTTCCTGGCGGGGTCCTCCCGTACGCAGTATTTT.